This T cell receptor beta chain derives from a study of cytomegalovirus exposure and HLA in healthy donors. Participants comprised healthy donors of bone marrow. At the time of sampling, donors were nominally healthy, though unrecorded immune exposures were likely. Trimming at V came to 0 bases and at J to 8 bases, leaving 8 bases not matched to a gene. The CDR3 covers 18 residues. The germline gives CDR1 SGDLS, CDR2 YYNGEE. General study findings and limits: Most TCR sequences proved rare, with some public TCRs found in many donors. For presence/absence analyses, sequencing depth was assumed to be roughly uniform across donors.

PCR amplification relied on 60 Vbeta primers (plus 13 Jbeta primers). Method: immunoSEQ multiplex PCR; TCRdb's copy keeps in-frame clones and lacks some. Here the sample spans about 90,000 clones, nearly 70% being singletons. In its sample, this clone was seen a few times. Its target is not known. Sequenced material: PBMCs. The receptor was derived from a woman aged 45-60 years in good health and CMV-seropositive. This chain uses TRBV9 with TRBJ2-1; 16 positions agree with TRBD2. CDR3 amino acids: CASSVAVGLAGGGDEQFF. CDR3 DNA: TGTGCCAGCAGCGTAGCTGTGGGACTAGCGGGAGGGGGGGATGAGCAGTTCTTC.